The 8 T cell receptor beta chains reported below all come from one sample, sequenced in a study of blood T cell repertoires in COVID-19. Measured with immunoSEQ multiplex PCR; TCRdb has only the in-frame clones, and not every one. The sample contains roughly 350,000 clones, approximately 88% of which appear only once. Material for sequencing was peripheral blood. These receptors originate from a woman in her forties or fifties with active or convalescent COVID-19.

CDR3 nucleotide sequence: TGTGCCACCAGCGCGGACAGGGGGCTTTACGAGCAGTACTTC. Translating it yields CATSADRGLYEQYF. The chain is built from TRBV15 and TRBJ2-7; 11 bases align to TRBD1. Germline loops: CDR1 LNHNV, CDR2 YYDKDF (reference sequence). The CDR3 is 14 residues long. Trimming removed 5 bases from V and 4 bases from J; junction bases left unmatched: 4. Drawing the rest from reference TRBV15 and TRBJ2-7, the complete variable domain is DAMVIQNPRYQVTQFGKPVTLSCSQTLNHNVMYWYQQKSSQAPKLLFHYYDKDFNNEADTPDNFQSRRPNTSFCFLDIRSPGLGDTAMYLCATSADRGLYEQYFGPGTRLTVT.

The rearrangement uses TRBV4-2 and TRBJ2-3; TRBD2 matches at 8 bases. The CDR3 is made up of 16 amino acids. The germline V gene encodes CDR1 LGHNA and CDR2 YNFKEQ. The trim removed 3 bases at V and 4 bases at J, leaving 9 bases unmatched. This CDR3 reads CASSHVSGKSADTQYF. The CDR3 DNA sequence: TGTGCCAGCAGCCATGTTAGCGGGAAAAGCGCAGATACGCAGTATTTT.

The chain combines TRBV10-3 with TRBJ2-2; a weak D match, TRBD1 (5 bases). The CDR3 runs to 15 residues. CDR1 and CDR2 (germline): ENHRY, SYGVKD. V was shortened by 6 bases and J by 6 bases, with 17 bases between the two germline ends. The CDR3 sequence is CAISRQSKSPGELFF. CDR3 nucleotide sequence: TGTGCCATCAGCCGACAGAGTAAGAGCCCCGGGGAGCTGTTTTTT.

The CDR3 sequence: CASSQRDTLDNSPLHF. The CDR3, as DNA: TGCGCCAGCAGCCAGAGGGACACGTTGGACAATTCACCCCTCCACTTT. J is TRBJ1-6 and V is TRBV4-1; a weak D match, TRBD1 (6 bases). The V end was cut by 3 bases, the J end by 7 bases, with 16 bases between. This CDR3 has 16 amino acids. Germline CDR1 MGHRA, CDR2 YSYEKL.

This chain connects TRBV5-6 to TRBJ2-1; TRBD2 matches at 8 bases. Germline assignment: CDR1 SGHDT and CDR2 YYEEEE. J was trimmed by 3 bases and V by 0 bases; bases with no gene match: 5. The CDR3 sequence is 16 residues long. The CDR3 protein is CASSLDGGAFYNEQFF. Written as DNA, the CDR3 is TGTGCCAGCAGCTTGGACGGGGGGGCCTTCTACAATGAGCAGTTCTTC.

This rearrangement joins TRBV18 to TRBJ2-3; maybe TRBD2 (6 bases). The CDR3 totals 16 residues. Per the germline V gene, CDR1 is KGHSH and CDR2 is LQKENI. Trimming shortened V by 6 bases and J by 5 bases, and 21 bases separated the two germline ends. The chain's CDR3 is CASSQVGGSLGDTQYF. The DNA of the CDR3 is TGTGCCAGCTCGCAAGTAGGAGGGTCGTTAGGAGATACGCAGTATTTT.

This clone is a singleton in its sample. The chain links TRBV2 to TRBJ1-6, with a weak D call TRBD1 (6 bases). V lost 8 bases to trimming and J lost 0 bases, with 14 bases between them. Germline CDR1 SNHLY, CDR2 FYNNEI. The CDR3 totals 16 residues. CDR3 in DNA: TGTGCCAGCCGTGGGCAGGGGAGCTCCTATAATTCACCCCTCCACTTT. It encodes CASRGQGSSYNSPLHF. Full variable domain (outside the CDR3, taken from reference TRBV2 and TRBJ1-6): EPEVTQTPSHQVTQMGQEVILRCVPISNHLYFYWYRQILGQKVEFLVSFYNNEISEKSEIFDDQFSVERPDGSNFTLKIRSTKLEDSAMYFCASRGQGSSYNSPLHFGNGTRLTVT.

The V and J genes are TRBV7-9 and TRBJ1-1, with 8 bases aligning to TRBD1. The CDR3 extends over 15 amino acids. The V gene's germline CDR1 is SEHNR and CDR2 FQNEAQ (reference sequence). The junction had 11 bases not matched to a gene; V was cut back by 5 bases and J by 6 bases. The CDR3 loop is CASSAAETGVPEAFF. The CDR3 DNA reads TGTGCCAGCAGCGCAGCAGAGACAGGGGTACCTGAAGCTTTCTTT.